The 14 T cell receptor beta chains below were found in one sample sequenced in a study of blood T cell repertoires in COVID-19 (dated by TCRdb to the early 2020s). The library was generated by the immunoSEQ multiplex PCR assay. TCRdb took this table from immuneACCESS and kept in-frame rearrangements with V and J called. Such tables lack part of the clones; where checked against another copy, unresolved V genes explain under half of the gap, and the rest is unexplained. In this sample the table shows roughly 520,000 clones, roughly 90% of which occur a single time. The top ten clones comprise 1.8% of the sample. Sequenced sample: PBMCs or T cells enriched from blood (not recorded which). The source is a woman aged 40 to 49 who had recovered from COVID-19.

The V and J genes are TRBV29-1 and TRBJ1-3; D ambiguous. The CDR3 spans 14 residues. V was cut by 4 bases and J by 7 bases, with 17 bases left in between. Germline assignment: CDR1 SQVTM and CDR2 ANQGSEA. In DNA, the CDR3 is TGCAGCGTTGTTATCCGCGGCAAGTCCAACACCATATATTTT. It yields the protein CSVVIRGKSNTIYF.

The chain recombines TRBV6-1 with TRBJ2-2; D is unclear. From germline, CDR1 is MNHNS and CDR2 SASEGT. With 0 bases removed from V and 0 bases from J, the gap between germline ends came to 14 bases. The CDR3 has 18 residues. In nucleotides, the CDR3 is TGTGCCAGCAGTGAAGCCATCGCGTATAACGCGAACACCGGGGAGCTGTTTTTT. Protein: CASSEAIAYNANTGELFF.

CDR3 sequence (DNA): TGTGCCATCAGTGGTACAGGGGAGGGCAATCAGCCCCAGCATTTT. The encoded protein is CAISGTGEGNQPQHF. The chain carries TRBV10-3 and TRBJ1-5, with 7 nucleotides matching TRBD1. V was pared by 4 bases and J by 2 bases, with 5 bases of the junction left unmatched. This CDR3 spans 15 amino acids. Per the germline V gene, CDR1 is ENHRY and CDR2 is SYGVKD.

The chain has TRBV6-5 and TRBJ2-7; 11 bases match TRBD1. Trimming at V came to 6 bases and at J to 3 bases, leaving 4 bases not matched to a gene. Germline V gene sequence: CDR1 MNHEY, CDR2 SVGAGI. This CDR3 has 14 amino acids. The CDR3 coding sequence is TGTGCCAGCAGATCGGGACAGGGGGTCTACGAGCAGTACTTC. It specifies CASRSGQGVYEQYF.

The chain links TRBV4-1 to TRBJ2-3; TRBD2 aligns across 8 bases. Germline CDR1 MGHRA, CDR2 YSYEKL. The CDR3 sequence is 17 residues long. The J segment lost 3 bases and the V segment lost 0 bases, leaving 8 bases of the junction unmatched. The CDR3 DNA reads TGCGCCAGCAGCCAAGACCCACCCCGCGGGGGGACAGATACGCAGTATTTT. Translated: CASSQDPPRGGTDTQYF.

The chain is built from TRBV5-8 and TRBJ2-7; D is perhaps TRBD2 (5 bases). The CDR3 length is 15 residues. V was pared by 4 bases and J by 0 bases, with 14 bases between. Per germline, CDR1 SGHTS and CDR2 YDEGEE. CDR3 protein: CASSPRFRGSYEQYF. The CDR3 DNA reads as TGTGCCAGCAGCCCTAGGTTCCGGGGCTCCTACGAGCAGTACTTC.

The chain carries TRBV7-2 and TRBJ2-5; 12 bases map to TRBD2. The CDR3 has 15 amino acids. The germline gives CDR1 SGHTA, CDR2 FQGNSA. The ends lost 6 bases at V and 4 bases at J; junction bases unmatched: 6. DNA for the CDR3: TGTGCCAGCAGTCAACTAGCGGGAGGTCTAGAGACCCAGTACTTC. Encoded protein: CASSQLAGGLETQYF.

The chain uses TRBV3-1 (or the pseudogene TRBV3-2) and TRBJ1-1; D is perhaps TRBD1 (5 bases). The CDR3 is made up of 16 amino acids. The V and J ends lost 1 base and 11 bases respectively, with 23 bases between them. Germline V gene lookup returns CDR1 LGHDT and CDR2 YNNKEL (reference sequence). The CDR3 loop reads CASSQGGTPSHIGAFF. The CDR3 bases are TGTGCCAGCAGCCAAGGCGGGACTCCTTCACATATCGGGGCTTTCTTT.

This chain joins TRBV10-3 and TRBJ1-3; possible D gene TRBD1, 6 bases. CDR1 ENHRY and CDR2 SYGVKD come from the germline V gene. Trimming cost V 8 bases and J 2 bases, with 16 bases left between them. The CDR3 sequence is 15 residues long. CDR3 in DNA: TGTGCCATCTCACAACAGGGCGGCGCTGGAAACACCATATATTTT. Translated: CAISQQGGAGNTIYF.

The CDR3 nucleotides are TGTGCCAGCAGCTTGGTATTGGGACAGACATTCTCTGGAAACACCATATATTTT. It yields the protein CASSLVLGQTFSGNTIYF. The V gene is TRBV5-5, the J gene TRBJ1-3; 7 bases are a match to TRBD1. The CDR3 runs to 18 residues. CDR1 and CDR2 from the germline V gene are SGHKS and YYEKEE (reference sequence). The V segment lost 0 bases and the J segment 0 bases; nucleotides outside the gene matches: 9.

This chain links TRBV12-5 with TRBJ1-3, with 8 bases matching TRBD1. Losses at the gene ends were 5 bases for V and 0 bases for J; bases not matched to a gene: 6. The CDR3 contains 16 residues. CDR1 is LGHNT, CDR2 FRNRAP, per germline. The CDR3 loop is CASGIRTGISGNTIYF. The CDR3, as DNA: TGTGCTAGTGGTATACGGACAGGGATCTCTGGAAACACCATATATTTT.

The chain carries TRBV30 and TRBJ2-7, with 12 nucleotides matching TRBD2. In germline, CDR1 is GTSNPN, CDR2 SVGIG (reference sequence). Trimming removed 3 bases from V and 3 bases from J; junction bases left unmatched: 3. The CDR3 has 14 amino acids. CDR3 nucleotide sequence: TGTGCCTGGAGCCCGACTAGCGGGAGCTACGAGCAGTACTTC. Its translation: CAWSPTSGSYEQYF.

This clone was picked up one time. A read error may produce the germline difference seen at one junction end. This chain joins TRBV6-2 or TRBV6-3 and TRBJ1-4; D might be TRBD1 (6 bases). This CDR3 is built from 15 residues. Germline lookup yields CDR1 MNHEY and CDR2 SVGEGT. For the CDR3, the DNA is TGTGCCAGCAGTTACTCGAGGGACACTAACGAAAAACTGTTTTTT. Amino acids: CASSYSRDTNEKLFF.

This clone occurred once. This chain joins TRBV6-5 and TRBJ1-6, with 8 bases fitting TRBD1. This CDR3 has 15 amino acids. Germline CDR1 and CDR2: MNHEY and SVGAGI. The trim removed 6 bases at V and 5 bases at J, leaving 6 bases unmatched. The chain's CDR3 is CASSQTGADNSPLHF. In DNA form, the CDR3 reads TGTGCCAGCAGCCAGACAGGGGCTGATAATTCACCCCTCCACTTT.